One and the same sample provided the 21 T cell receptor beta chains below, sequenced in a study of blood T cell repertoires in COVID-19. The method was immunoSEQ multiplex PCR; TCRdb's version includes in-frame clones alone and lacks a portion of them. The sample lists more than 95,000 clones, about 89% occurring once. Specimen: peripheral blood. The receptors come from a human donor in a cohort sampled during active COVID-19.

This chain joins TRBV6-5 and TRBJ2-3; tentatively, D is TRBD2 (6 bases). This CDR3 is built from 14 residues. V shed 6 bases and J shed 2 bases, with 12 bases lying between them. Germline V gives CDR1 MNHEY, CDR2 SVGAGI. The CDR3 region is CASRGGVLTDTQYF. In DNA, the CDR3 is TGTGCCAGCAGGGGCGGGGTTCTCACAGATACGCAGTATTTT.

V usage is TRBV11-2 and J usage is TRBJ2-7, with a weak D call TRBD1 (5 bases). Between the trimmed V and J ends, which lost 1 base and 1 base, there was a span of 17 bases. The CDR3 is made up of 17 amino acids. Germline V lookup: CDR1 SGHAT, CDR2 FQNNGV. For the CDR3, the DNA is TGTGCCAGCAGCTTAGTGTGGGGCACAGGCGCTTCCTACGAGCAGTACTTC. Its translation is CASSLVWGTGASYEQYF.

Only one count was recorded for this clone. This chain joins TRBV7-9 and TRBJ2-5; the match to TRBD1 covers 9 bases. The V gene end was trimmed by 5 bases and the J gene end by 5 bases; junction bases not matched to a gene: 9. Germline V gene lookup returns CDR1 SEHNR and CDR2 FQNEAQ (reference sequence). CDR3 length: 15 residues. The CDR3 reads CASSTRDRVRETQYF. The CDR3 nucleotides read TGTGCCAGCAGCACCCGGGACAGGGTACGGGAGACCCAGTACTTC.

This chain uses TRBV4-1 with TRBJ1-1, with a tentative D call TRBD1 (6 bases). The V end was cut by 3 bases, the J end by 7 bases, with 18 bases between. This CDR3 has 15 residues. CDR1 MGHRA and CDR2 YSYEKL come from the germline V gene. CDR3 region: CASSQSGTLSYEAFF. The CDR3 nucleotides are TGCGCCAGCAGCCAGTCCGGGACACTATCATATGAAGCTTTCTTT.

This clone was recorded only once. V and J are TRBV7-6 and TRBJ2-7; 9 bases line up with TRBD2. V lost 3 bases, J lost 0 bases, and 6 bases stayed unmatched. Germline-derived CDR1 and CDR2 are SGHVS and FNYEAQ. This CDR3 region has 16 residues. CDR3 nucleotide sequence: TGTGCCAGCAGCTTCCGTAGCGGGAGTCCCTCCTACGAGCAGTACTTC. As protein: CASSFRSGSPSYEQYF.

The V gene is TRBV5-4, the J gene TRBJ2-7; 9 bases match TRBD2. Per the germline V gene, CDR1 is SGHNT and CDR2 is YYREEE (reference sequence). Trimming cost V 4 bases and J 3 bases; bases outside gene matches: 11. This CDR3 has 16 amino acids. CDR3 sequence (DNA): TGTGCCAGCAGCCCGGATACGGGACTAGCTATCTACGAGCAGTACTTC. Its protein product is CASSPDTGLAIYEQYF.

This chain uses TRBV30 with TRBJ2-1, with 13 bases fitting TRBD2. Germline lookup yields CDR1 GTSNPN and CDR2 SVGIG (reference sequence). V shed 5 bases, J shed 6 bases, and the junction held 10 bases outside the gene matches. The CDR3 covers 16 residues. The CDR3 sequence is CAWAGGTSGEGNEQFF. For the CDR3, the DNA is TGTGCCTGGGCGGGGGGGACTAGCGGGGAAGGCAATGAGCAGTTCTTC.

A single count supports this clone. V is TRBV6-5 and J is TRBJ2-7; 13 bases fit TRBD2. This CDR3 spans 14 amino acids. Germline values: CDR1 MNHEY, CDR2 SVGAGI. V was pared by 6 bases and J by 4 bases, with 3 bases of the junction left unmatched. As DNA, the CDR3 is TGTGCCAGCAGGACTAGCGGGAGGACTTACGAGCAGTACTTC. It encodes CASRTSGRTYEQYF.

J is TRBJ1-4 and V is TRBV5-1, with 9 bases aligning to TRBD1. The CDR3 sequence is 17 residues long. The junction had 8 bases not matched to a gene; V was cut back by 3 bases and J by 2 bases. Germline V CDR1 and CDR2: SGHRS, YFSETQ. The CDR3 spells CASSWAPGQGTNEKLFF. CDR3 in DNA: TGCGCCAGCAGCTGGGCCCCGGGACAGGGCACTAATGAAAAACTGTTTTTT.

This clone was seen once. The J gene is TRBJ1-6, the V gene TRBV4-1, with D perhaps TRBD1 (6 bases). The length of the CDR3 is 15 residues. CDR1 MGHRA and CDR2 YSYEKL come from the germline V gene. Trimming took off 1 base at V and 9 bases at J, with 13 bases between the two ends. CDR3 nucleotides: TGCGCCAGCAGCCAAGGGGGACAAAAAGGTTCACCCCTCCACTTT. This gives the protein CASSQGGQKGSPLHF.

The chain carries TRBV28 and TRBJ1-1, with TRBD1 as a possible D gene (5 bases). Germline-derived CDR1 and CDR2 are MDHEN and SYDVKM. The CDR3 totals 15 residues. Trimming took 1 base from V and 4 from J, leaving 13 bases between them. In nucleotides, the CDR3 is TGTGCCAGCAGTTTATTCGGGGGTTTAAGCACTGAAGCTTTCTTT. Protein: CASSLFGGLSTEAFF.

The chain has TRBV9 and TRBJ1-2, with a tentative D call TRBD1 (5 bases). The CDR3 sequence is 13 residues long. Germline CDR1 reads SGDLS; CDR2 reads YYNGEE. The V gene lost 5 bases and the J gene lost 8 bases, with 16 bases spanning the gap. The chain's CDR3 is CASRGSGKDGYTF. Here the CDR3 DNA reads TGTGCCAGCAGAGGCTCAGGGAAGGACGGCTACACCTTC.

The chain is built from TRBV2 and TRBJ2-2, with TRBD1 identical over 8 bases. Germline V lookup: CDR1 SNHLY, CDR2 FYNNEI. The CDR3 is 13 residues long. V was pared by 7 bases and J by 8 bases, with 6 bases of the junction left unmatched. The CDR3 DNA reads TGTGCCAGCAAGCAACAGGGGGGAGGGGAGCTGTTTTTT. Amino acids: CASKQQGGGELFF.

This chain connects TRBV12-3 or TRBV12-4 to TRBJ1-4; tentatively, D is TRBD1 (5 bases). Between the trimmed V and J ends, which lost 3 bases and 8 bases, there was a span of 10 bases. The CDR3 extends over 13 amino acids. CDR3 protein: CASSLQGGEKLFF. CDR3 DNA sequence: TGTGCCAGCAGTTTGCAGGGAGGCGAAAAACTGTTTTTT.

This clone has just a few counts. The chain uses TRBV5-1 and TRBJ2-1; 9 bases agree with TRBD1. The CDR3 runs 14 residues. CDR1 and CDR2 (germline): SGHRS, YFSETQ. V shed 7 bases and J 7 bases; nucleotides not matched to a gene: 9. The CDR3 reads CASGGQGQGNEQFF. The CDR3 DNA reads as TGCGCCAGCGGGGGACAGGGCCAGGGAAATGAGCAGTTCTTC.

This sequence joins TRBV5-6 and TRBJ2-1; D unresolved. The CDR3 has 15 residues. The germline CDR1 and CDR2 sequences are SGHDT and YYEEEE. Trimming took off 0 bases at V and 0 bases at J, with 7 bases between the two ends. CDR3 bases: TGTGCCAGCAGCTTGGACTTCGACTCCTACAATGAGCAGTTCTTC. This codes for CASSLDFDSYNEQFF. Full variable domain (outside the CDR3, taken from reference TRBV5-6 and TRBJ2-1): DAGVTQSPTHLIKTRGQQVTLRCSPKSGHDTVSWYQQALGQGPQFIFQYYEEEERQRGNFPDRFSGHQFPNYSSELNVNALLLGDSALYLCASSLDFDSYNEQFFGPGTRLTVL.

This clone has just one count. The chain is built from TRBV19 and TRBJ1-5, with D unresolved. Trimming took off 5 bases at V and 0 bases at J, with 8 bases between the two ends. Germline V gene data show CDR1 as LNHDA and CDR2 as SQIVND (reference sequence). The CDR3 extends over 14 amino acids. This CDR3 is CASSPANSNQPQHF. The CDR3 nucleotides read TGTGCCAGTAGTCCCGCTAATAGCAATCAGCCCCAGCATTTT.

The chain links TRBV6-5 to TRBJ2-2, with D tentatively TRBD2 (6 bases). The germline gives CDR1 MNHEY, CDR2 SVGAGI. Trimming shortened V by 6 bases and J by 6 bases, and 11 bases separated the two germline ends. The CDR3 loop spans 13 amino acids. The CDR3 reads CASRALASGELFF. Written as DNA, the CDR3 is TGTGCCAGCAGGGCCCTAGCGTCCGGGGAGCTGTTTTTT.

The rearrangement links TRBV20-1 to TRBJ2-1, with no clear D. V was pared by 6 bases and J by 6 bases, with 6 bases between. The CDR3 runs 10 residues. Per the germline V gene, CDR1 is DFQATT and CDR2 is SNEGSKA (reference sequence). In DNA form, the CDR3 reads TGCAGTGCCCCAGGCAATGAGCAGTTCTTC. Residues: CSAPGNEQFF.

This chain links TRBV7-9 with TRBJ2-3; D is uncertain. Trimming stripped 5 bases from V and 4 bases from J, with 19 bases between. The CDR3 is 16 residues long. Germline V CDR1 and CDR2: SEHNR, FQNEAQ (reference sequence). CDR3 region: CASSHDSSPSPDTQYF. The DNA of the CDR3 is TGTGCCAGCAGCCATGACTCATCCCCAAGCCCAGATACGCAGTATTTT.

The chain's CDR3 is CASSLGLVNEQFF. The CDR3 DNA reads TGTGCCAGCAGCTTAGGACTAGTGAATGAGCAGTTCTTC. V gene TRBV7-2 combines with J gene TRBJ2-1; D may be TRBD2 (6 bases). The CDR3 totals 13 residues. V lost 1 base, J lost 7 bases, and 8 bases lay in between. The V gene's germline CDR1 is SGHTA and CDR2 FQGNSA.